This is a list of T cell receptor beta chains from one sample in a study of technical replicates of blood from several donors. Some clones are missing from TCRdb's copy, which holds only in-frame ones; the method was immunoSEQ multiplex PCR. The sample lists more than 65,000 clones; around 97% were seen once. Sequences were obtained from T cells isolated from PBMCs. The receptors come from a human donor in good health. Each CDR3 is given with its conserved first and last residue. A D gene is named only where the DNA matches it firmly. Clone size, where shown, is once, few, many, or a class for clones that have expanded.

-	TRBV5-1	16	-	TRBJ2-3	TGCGCCAGCAGCTTGTCTGGCTCCGCAATCACAGATACGCAGTATTTT	CASSLSGSAITDTQYF
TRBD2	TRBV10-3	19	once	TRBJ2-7	TGTGCCATCAGAGACTCCGATACCGGGACTAGCGGGAGCTCCTACGAGCAGTACTTC	CAIRDSDTGTSGSSYEQYF
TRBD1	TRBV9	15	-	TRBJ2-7	TGTGCCAGCAGCGTCACCGGGACAGGACCATACGAGCAGTACTTC	CASSVTGTGPYEQYF
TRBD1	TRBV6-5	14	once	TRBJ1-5	TGTGCCAGCAGGACTGGGACAGGGGGTCAGCCCCAGCATTTT	CASRTGTGGQPQHF
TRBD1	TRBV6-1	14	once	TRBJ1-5	TGTGCCAGCAGTGATAGGGCAGGGGGACAGCCCCAGCATTTT	CASSDRAGGQPQHF
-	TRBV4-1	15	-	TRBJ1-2	TGCGCCAGCAGCCAAGATGGCAGGGGCCGAGATGGCTACACCTTC	CASSQDGRGRDGYTF
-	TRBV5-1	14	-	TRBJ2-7	TGCGCCAGCAGCTTCAGCAGGGTGGTTGACGAGCAGTACTTC	CASSFSRVVDEQYF
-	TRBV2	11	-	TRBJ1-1	TGTGCCAGCAGCCAAAACACTGAAGCTTTCTTT	CASSQNTEAFF
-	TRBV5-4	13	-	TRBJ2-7	TGTGCCAGCAGCGTGTCAGGGTATTTCGAGCAGTACTTC	CASSVSGYFEQYF
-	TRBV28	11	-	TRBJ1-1	TGTGCCAGCAGGGACAGTGCTGAAGCTTTCTTT	CASRDSAEAFF
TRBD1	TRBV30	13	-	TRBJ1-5	TGTGCCTGGAGACAGGGGCCAAATCAGCCCCAGCATTTT	CAWRQGPNQPQHF
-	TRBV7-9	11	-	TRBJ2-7	TGTGCCAGCAGCTTGGGGCGGCTACAGTACTTC	CASSLGRLQYF
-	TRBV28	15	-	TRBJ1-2	TGTGCCAGCAGTTTTTCGACTCTTTTTAACTATGGCTACACCTTC	CASSFSTLFNYGYTF
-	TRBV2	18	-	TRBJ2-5	TGTGCCACCGAAAGTACTAGCCCTGGGTCGTCCCATCAAGAGACCCAGTACTTC	CATESTSPGSSHQETQYF
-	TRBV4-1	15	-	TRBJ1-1	TGCGCCAGCAGCCAAGGAATTCAGGGATCCACTGAAGCTTTCTTT	CASSQGIQGSTEAFF
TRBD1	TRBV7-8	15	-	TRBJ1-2	TGTGCCAGCAGCTTAGAGGCAGGGGGTACCTATGGCTACACCTTC	CASSLEAGGTYGYTF
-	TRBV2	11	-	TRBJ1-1	TGTGCCAGCAGCTATTATCGGGGAGCTTTCTTT	CASSYYRGAFF
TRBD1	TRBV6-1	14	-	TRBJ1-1	TGTGCCAGCAGTCGACAGGGGATGAACACTGAAGCTTTCTTT	CASSRQGMNTEAFF
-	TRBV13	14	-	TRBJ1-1	TGTGCCAGCAGCTTCCGAGCGGGGAACACTGAAGCTTTCTTT	CASSFRAGNTEAFF
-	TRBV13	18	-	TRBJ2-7	TGTGCCAGCAGCTTCAAATTTCCGGGGGGACACCGCTCCTACGAGCAGTACTTC	CASSFKFPGGHRSYEQYF
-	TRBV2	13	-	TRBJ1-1	TGTGCCAGCGGAGACGCACGGTTCCGGGGAGCTTTCTTT	CASGDARFRGAFF
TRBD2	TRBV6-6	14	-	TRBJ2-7	TGTGCCAGCAGTTCCAGCGGGAGGGCTCACGAGCAGTACTTC	CASSSSGRAHEQYF
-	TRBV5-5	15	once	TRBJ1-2	TGTGCCAGCAGCTTGGCCACAGGCGGCGTAGGGGGCTACACCTTC	CASSLATGGVGGYTF
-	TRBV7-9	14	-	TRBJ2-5	TGTGCCAGCAGCTTACGGGTCGTACAAGAGACCCAGTACTTC	CASSLRVVQETQYF
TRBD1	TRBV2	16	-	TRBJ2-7	TGTGCCAGCAGTTCATCCGGGACAGGTGGGTCCTACGAGCAGTACTTC	CASSSSGTGGSYEQYF
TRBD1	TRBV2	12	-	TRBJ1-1	TGTGCCAGGGGACAGGAGAACACTGAAGCTTTCTTT	CARGQENTEAFF
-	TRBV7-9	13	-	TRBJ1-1	TGTGCCAGCAGCTTCGACTTGAACACTGAAGCTTTCTTT	CASSFDLNTEAFF
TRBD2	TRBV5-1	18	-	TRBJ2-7	TGCGCCAGCAGCTTGGGGGGCGCCGCTAGCGGGAGGGCCTACGAGCAGTACTTC	CASSLGGAASGRAYEQYF
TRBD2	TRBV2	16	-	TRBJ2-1	TGTGCCAGCAGTGATGAGCTAGCGGGGGGGCGGAATGAGCAGTTCTTC	CASSDELAGGRNEQFF
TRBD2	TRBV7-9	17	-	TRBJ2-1	TGTGCCAGCAGCTTAAACCCCAGAAGCGGGAGTAAAGATGAGCAGTTCTTC	CASSLNPRSGSKDEQFF
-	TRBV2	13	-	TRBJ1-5	TGTGCCAGCGGGGGGAACTTCAATCAGCCCCAGCATTTT	CASGGNFNQPQHF
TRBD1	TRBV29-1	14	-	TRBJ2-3	TGCAGCGTTTCGGACAGGCCAAGCACAGATACGCAGTATTTT	CSVSDRPSTDTQYF
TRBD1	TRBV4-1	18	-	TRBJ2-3	TGCGCCAGCAGCCACCCAACCTCCAGGACAGGTAAAGGAGATACGCAGTATTTT	CASSHPTSRTGKGDTQYF
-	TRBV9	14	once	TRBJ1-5	TGTGCCAGCGGGCAGGGCCGTGGCAATCAGCCCCAGCATTTT	CASGQGRGNQPQHF
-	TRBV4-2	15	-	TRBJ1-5	TGTGCCAGCAGCCAGGCATGGACAGTCAATCAGCCCCAGCATTTT	CASSQAWTVNQPQHF
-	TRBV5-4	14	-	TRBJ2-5	TGTGCCAGCAGCTTAACAGGAGCTCAAGAGACCCAGTACTTC	CASSLTGAQETQYF
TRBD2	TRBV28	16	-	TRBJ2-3	TGTGCCAGCAGTTTAATCGCGGGAGTCGGCACAGATACGCAGTATTTT	CASSLIAGVGTDTQYF
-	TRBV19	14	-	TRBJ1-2	TGTGCCAGTAGTATAAAATGGACAGACTATGGCTACACCTTC	CASSIKWTDYGYTF
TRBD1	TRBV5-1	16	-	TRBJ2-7	TGCGCCAGCAGGACAAATTCGGGACAGAGCGTCTACGAGCAGTACTTC	CASRTNSGQSVYEQYF
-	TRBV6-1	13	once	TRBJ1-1	TGTGCCAGCAGTGAAACAGGGTGGCCGCCAGCTTTCTTT	CASSETGWPPAFF
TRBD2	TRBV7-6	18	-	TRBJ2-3	TGTGCCAGCAGCCAACTCATGACTAGCGGGAGGTTTGCAGATACGCAGTATTTT	CASSQLMTSGRFADTQYF
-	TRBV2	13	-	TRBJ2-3	TGTGCCACAATGGGCTCTTACACAGATACGCAGTATTTT	CATMGSYTDTQYF
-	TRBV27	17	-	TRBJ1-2	TGTGCCAGCAGTCCAATCCGGGAGCCCGTACCGAACTATGGCTACACCTTC	CASSPIREPVPNYGYTF
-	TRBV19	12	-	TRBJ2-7	TGTGCCAGTAGGGGAGGCTCCTACGAGCAGTACTTC	CASRGGSYEQYF
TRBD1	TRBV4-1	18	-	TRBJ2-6	TGCGCCAGCAGCCCTACGGACAGGGTCAAGGCTGGGGCCAACGTCCTGACTTTC	CASSPTDRVKAGANVLTF
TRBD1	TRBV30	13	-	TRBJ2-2	TGTGCCTGGAGTGGACAGGGGTTCGGGGAGCTGTTTTTT	CAWSGQGFGELFF